This TCR beta chain was sequenced for a study of T cell repertoires in cytomegalovirus infection. Study context: As its CMV epitopes, the study selected recently identified HLA-C-restricted and well-studied HLA-B-restricted targets. It was the public TCR beta signatures that indicated both CMV infection and matching HLA type. Study-wide points: Clonotype analysis showed dominance of the ex vivo response by HLA-C-restricted CMV-specific TCR beta clonotypes. Based on cumulative public TCR beta family frequency, carriers of CMV plus the relevant HLA were identified.

A single record per CDR3 protein comes from TCRdb applying MiXCR to the reads. The repertoire holds roughly 920,000 distinct CDR3 sequences, with roughly a third as singletons. V lost 4 bases to trimming and J lost 5 bases; unmatched junction nucleotides: 6. The CDR3 runs to 15 residues. Worth noting for this clonotype: Antigen unknown.

This sample comprised cultured CD8+ T cells from PBMCs, obtained from culture after CMV antigen stimulation. The source of this sequence is a human donor in good health (CMV status not recorded). Some clones in this sample may be carry-over from other donors' samples. The chain has TRBV12-3 or TRBV12-4 and TRBJ2-5; 11 positions agree with TRBD1. DNA for the CDR3: TGTGCCAGCAGTTCGGACAGGGGGCGCGTTGAGACCCAGTACTTC. It yields the protein CASSSDRGRVETQYF.